A single sample gave rise to the 5 T cell receptor beta chains below, sequenced in a study of CD8 T cells in ankylosing spondylitis. General observations from the study: Typical of ankylosing spondylitis blood, it appeared, was a TCR beta motif of about eight highly homologous variants.

The antigens of these receptors remain unknown. One entry per CDR3 protein, called by TCRdb with MiXCR from the 5' RACE reads. Of 700,000 to 1,000,000 distinct CDR3 sequences in the sample, roughly 10% were seen once. The source material was blood, either unsorted or a sorted T cell fraction (not recorded which). These receptor sequences come from a male donor with ankylosing spondylitis.

This clonotype was seen many times. The chain is built from TRBV7-2 and TRBJ1-2; the D is unclear. CDR1 and CDR2 from the germline V gene are SGHTA and FQGNSA. Trimming removed 1 base at V and 0 bases at J, with 9 bases between. The CDR3 runs 15 residues. The CDR3 region has the DNA TGTGCCAGCAGCTTAGAGCCATTTACTAACTATGGCTACACCTTC. Protein product: CASSLEPFTNYGYTF.

This clonotype was detected ten times or more. This rearrangement joins TRBV15 to TRBJ2-3, with D unresolved. The V end lost 5 bases, the J end lost 5 bases, and 14 bases lay between the germline ends. The CDR3 covers 14 residues. Germline V gene lookup returns CDR1 LNHNV and CDR2 YYDKDF (reference sequence). CDR3 in amino acids: CATSGRLRGDTQYF. CDR3 nucleotides: TGTGCCACCAGCGGCAGACTCCGTGGAGATACGCAGTATTTT.

Many counts were recorded for this clonotype. The chain recombines TRBV20-1 with TRBJ2-3; TRBD1 might be the D (6 bases). Trimming took off 1 base at V and 1 base at J, with 9 bases between the two ends. CDR1 and CDR2 from the germline V gene are DFQATT and SNEGSKA (reference sequence). The CDR3 spans 14 residues. This CDR3 reads CSARGRGGTDTQYF. The CDR3 DNA reads TGCAGTGCTAGAGGCAGGGGTGGCACAGATACGCAGTATTTT.

V and J are TRBV7-2 and TRBJ2-1; 9 positions match TRBD2. The V gene's germline CDR1 is SGHTA and CDR2 FQGNSA. The CDR3 consists of 16 residues. The V gene end was trimmed by 0 bases and the J gene end by 10 bases; junction bases not matched to a gene: 10. The CDR3 protein is CASSLAPGLAGTEQFF. The CDR3 DNA follows: TGTGCCAGCAGCTTAGCCCCGGGACTAGCCGGGACGGAGCAGTTCTTC.

The genes are TRBV5-1 and TRBJ1-2; D is undetermined. V shed 0 bases and J shed 6 bases, with 9 bases lying between them. CDR1 and CDR2 from the germline V gene are SGHRS and YFSETQ. The CDR3 is 13 residues long. The CDR3, as DNA: TGCGCCAGCAGCTTGGAAAATCAGGATGGCTACACCTTC. This encodes CASSLENQDGYTF.